This T cell receptor (beta chain) was sequenced for a study of cytomegalovirus exposure and HLA in healthy donors. J gave up 5 bases and V 5 bases, and 8 bases lay outside the gene matches. The CDR3 extends over 15 amino acids. Germline lookup yields CDR1 SNHLY and CDR2 FYNNEI. The sample holds a few counts of this clone. The PCR made use of 60 Vbeta and 13 Jbeta primers. Clones were sequenced by immunoSEQ multiplex PCR, and TCRdb holds only the in-frame ones, with some missing. The sample holds just over 150,000 clones; over 75% are singletons and the top ten take about 1%. The V call is TRBV2, the J call TRBJ2-5; 10 nucleotides agree with TRBD2. The TCR sequence derives from a woman aged 50 to 60 in good health and CMV-seropositive. The sequenced sample consisted of PBMCs. DNA of the CDR3: TGTGCCAGCAGTTCACCGGGACTAGCGTTGGAGACCCAGTACTTC. It encodes CASSSPGLALETQYF.